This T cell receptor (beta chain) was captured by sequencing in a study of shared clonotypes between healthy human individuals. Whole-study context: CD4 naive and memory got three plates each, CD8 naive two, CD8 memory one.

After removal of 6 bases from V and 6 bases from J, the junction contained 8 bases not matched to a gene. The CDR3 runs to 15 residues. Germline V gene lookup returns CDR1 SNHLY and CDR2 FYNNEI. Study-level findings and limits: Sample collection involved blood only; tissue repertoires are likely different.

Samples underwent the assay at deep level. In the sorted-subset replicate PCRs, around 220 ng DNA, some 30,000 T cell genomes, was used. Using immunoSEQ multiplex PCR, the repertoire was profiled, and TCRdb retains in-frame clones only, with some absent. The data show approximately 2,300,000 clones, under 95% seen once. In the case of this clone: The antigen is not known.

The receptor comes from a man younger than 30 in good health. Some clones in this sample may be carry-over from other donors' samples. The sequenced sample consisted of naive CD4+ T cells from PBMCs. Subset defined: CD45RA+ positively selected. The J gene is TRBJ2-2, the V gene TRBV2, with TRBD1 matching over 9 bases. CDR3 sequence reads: CASSVDRGRAGELFF. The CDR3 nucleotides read TGTGCCAGCAGCGTAGACAGGGGGAGGGCCGGGGAGCTGTTTTTT.